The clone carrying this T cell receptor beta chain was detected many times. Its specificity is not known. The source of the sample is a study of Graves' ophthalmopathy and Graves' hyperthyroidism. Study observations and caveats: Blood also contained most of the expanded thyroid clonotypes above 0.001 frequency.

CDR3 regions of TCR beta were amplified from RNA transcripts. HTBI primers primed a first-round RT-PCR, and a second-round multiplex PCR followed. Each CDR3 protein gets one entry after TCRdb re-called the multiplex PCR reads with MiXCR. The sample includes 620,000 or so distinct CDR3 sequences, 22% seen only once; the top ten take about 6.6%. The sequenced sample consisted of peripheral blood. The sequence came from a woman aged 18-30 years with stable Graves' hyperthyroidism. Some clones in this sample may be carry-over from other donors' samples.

DNA for the CDR3: TGTGCCAGCAGCCAGAACAACGGGAACATTCAGTACTTC. Its protein product is CASSQNNGNIQYF. The gene calls are TRBV14 and TRBJ2-4; D remains ambiguous. There are 13 residues in the CDR3. V shed 3 bases and J shed 7 bases, with 10 bases lying between them. Germline V CDR1 and CDR2: SGHDN, FVKESK. Drawing the rest from reference TRBV14 and TRBJ2-4, the complete variable domain is EAGVTQFPSHSVIEKGQTVTLRCDPISGHDNLYWYRRVMGKEIKFLLHFVKESKQDESGMPNNRFLAERTGGTYSTLKVQPAELEDSGVYFCASSQNNGNIQYFGAGTRLSVL.